The 3 T cell receptor beta chains below all came from one sample that was sequenced in a study of T cell repertoires in cytomegalovirus infection. MiXCR, run by TCRdb on the reads, gives a single entry per CDR3 protein. The profile covers 200,000 to 300,000 distinct CDR3 sequences, with about 5.9% appearing a single time and roughly 6% taken by the ten largest. Sequencing was performed on PBMCs. These receptors all come from a human donor in good health (CMV status not recorded). Some clones in this sample may be carry-over from other donors' samples.

In its sample, this clonotype was seen many times. This chain connects TRBV7-2 to TRBJ2-1; TRBD2 agrees at 8 bases. This CDR3 is 14 amino acids long. V dropped 3 bases and J dropped 8; count of bases not matched to a gene: 6. CDR1 is SGHTA and CDR2 is FQGNSA in the germline V gene. This chain's CDR3 is CASSLSSAGDEQFF. In nucleotides, the CDR3 is TGTGCCAGCAGCTTGAGTTCAGCGGGGGATGAGCAGTTCTTC.

This clonotype was seen at least ten times. The rearrangement links TRBV12-3 or TRBV12-4 to TRBJ1-3; no clear D gene. This CDR3 is 14 amino acids long. The V end was cut by 2 bases, the J end by 4 bases, with 9 bases between. The CDR3 is CASSLLGKGNTIYF. The CDR3, as DNA: TGTGCCAGCAGTTTATTAGGGAAGGGAAACACCATATATTTT.

This clonotype has a count of ten or more. This chain links TRBV20-1 with TRBJ1-6; D unresolved. The CDR3 runs 13 residues. Germline V gene sequence: CDR1 DFQATT, CDR2 SNEGSKA (reference sequence). The V gene lost 3 bases and the J gene lost 6 bases, with 9 bases spanning the gap. DNA for the CDR3: TGCAGTGCTAGGAAGGAGGCTAATTCACCCCTCCACTTT. It is translated as CSARKEANSPLHF.